These 27 T cell receptor beta chains were sequenced from one sample in a study of cytomegalovirus exposure and HLA in healthy donors (dated by TCRdb to about 2017). Receptors were amplified or captured by the immunoSEQ multiplex PCR assay. The multiplex PCR relied on a mix of 60 forward primers for TCR Vbeta segments and 13 reverse primers for TCR Jbeta segments. Drawn from immuneACCESS, this table holds only the in-frame rearrangements with V and J called that TCRdb kept. Clones are partly lost; checked studies trace under half to an unresolved V gene and leave the rest unexplained. The sample data list about 150,000 clones, and just over 75% of these were observed just once. The top ten hold less than 2% of the sample. Material: PBMCs. Every receptor here comes from a man aged 40-50 years in good health and CMV-seronegative.

The rearrangement uses TRBV5-1 and TRBJ2-3; TRBD2 agrees at 14 bases. This CDR3 contains 15 residues. V lost 4 bases, J lost 9 bases, and 7 bases stayed unmatched. From germline, CDR1 is SGHRS and CDR2 YFSETQ. Here the CDR3 DNA reads TGCGCCAGCAGCCCCGGGACTAGCGGGAGTAGGACGCAGTATTTT. This translates into CASSPGTSGSRTQYF.

The chain joins TRBV29-1 to TRBJ2-7; D possibly corresponds to TRBD1 (5 bases). This CDR3 has 13 residues. V was cut by 5 bases and J by 3 bases, with 14 bases left in between. Germline V gives CDR1 SQVTM, CDR2 ANQGSEA. The CDR3 region is CSVHTSDSYEQYF. The CDR3 coding sequence is TGCAGCGTTCATACATCTGACAGCTACGAGCAGTACTTC.

This clone was observed a single time. This rearrangement joins TRBV18 to TRBJ2-4; D is possibly TRBD2 (6 bases). The germline CDR1 and CDR2 sequences are KGHSH and LQKENI. The CDR3 is 14 amino acids. V lost 3 bases and J 6 bases, leaving 12 bases between the germline ends. CDR3 sequence: CASSPLVGGNIQYF. The CDR3 DNA follows: TGTGCCAGCTCACCTTTGGTCGGGGGAAACATTCAGTACTTC.

This chain uses TRBV7-9 with TRBJ1-5; D gene ambiguous. The V end was cut by 5 bases, the J end by 4 bases, with 9 bases between. This CDR3 has 13 residues. Per germline, CDR1 SEHNR and CDR2 FQNEAQ (reference sequence). CDR3 in DNA: TGTGCCAGCAGCCCCGGGGATAATCAGCCCCAGCATTTT. This gives the protein CASSPGDNQPQHF.

The chain couples TRBV6-1 to TRBJ2-5, with D possibly being TRBD2 (6 bases). Germline CDR1 and CDR2: MNHNS and SASEGT. Trimming left V 6 bases short and J 2 bases short, with 10 bases between. The CDR3 is 13 amino acids. CDR3 amino acids: CASRRDFQETQYF. CDR3 DNA: TGTGCCAGCAGGCGGGACTTTCAAGAGACCCAGTACTTC.

V is TRBV4-1 and J is TRBJ2-1; 10 positions agree with TRBD2. With V trimmed by 0 bases and J by 9 bases, 14 bases remained unmatched. CDR3 length equals 18 residues. Germline assignment: CDR1 MGHRA and CDR2 YSYEKL. The CDR3 region is CASSQDLFGLAGAGEQFF. For the CDR3, the DNA is TGCGCCAGCAGCCAAGATCTCTTCGGTCTAGCGGGGGCGGGTGAGCAGTTCTTC.

Details on this clone: A read error may account for a junction end that differs from germline. The chain employs TRBV4-2 and TRBJ2-6; tentatively, D is TRBD1 (5 bases). This CDR3 comprises 16 residues. Germline V gives CDR1 LGHNA, CDR2 YNFKEQ. This CDR3 reads CASSQEGSSGANGLTF. CDR3 coding DNA: TGTGCCAGCAGCCAAGAGGGAAGCTCTGGGGCCAACGGCCTGACTTTC.

This clone was picked up a small number of times. This rearrangement joins TRBV9 to TRBJ2-1; TRBD2 aligns across 12 bases. J gave up 5 bases and V 4 bases, and 7 bases lay outside the gene matches. This CDR3 is built from 16 residues. Per the germline V gene, CDR1 is SGDLS and CDR2 is YYNGEE. CDR3: CASSQWTSGVNNEQFF. The CDR3 DNA reads as TGTGCCAGCAGCCAATGGACTAGCGGGGTGAACAATGAGCAGTTCTTC.

CDR3 bases: TGTGCCTCCGGACTAGCGGAAACAGATACGCAGTATTTT. Its protein product is CASGLAETDTQYF. The genes are TRBV27 and TRBJ2-3; the match to TRBD2 covers 10 bases. The V and J ends lost 11 bases and 3 bases, in that order; junction bases with no gene match: 5. The germline V gene encodes CDR1 MNHEY and CDR2 SMNVEV (reference sequence). The CDR3 covers 13 residues.

The chain has TRBV6-6 and TRBJ1-2; no firm D call. This CDR3 comprises 14 residues. V gave up 0 bases and J gave up 4 bases, with 9 bases separating them. In germline, CDR1 is MNHNY, CDR2 SVGAGI (reference sequence). The CDR3 sequence: CASSYSSGLYGYTF. DNA for the CDR3: TGTGCCAGCAGTTACTCGAGCGGCCTCTATGGCTACACCTTC.

The chain is built from TRBV2 and TRBJ2-2, with a tentative D call TRBD2 (8 bases). V was clipped by 11 bases and J by 0 bases, with 19 bases between them. The CDR3 contains 16 residues. The germline gives CDR1 SNHLY, CDR2 FYNNEI. CDR3 nucleotides: TGTGCCTTTTCCTCGGGGGGGACAGCGAACACCGGGGAGCTGTTTTTT. This translates into CAFSSGGTANTGELFF. Drawing the rest from reference TRBV2 and TRBJ2-2, the complete variable domain is EPEVTQTPSHQVTQMGQEVILRCVPISNHLYFYWYRQILGQKVEFLVSFYNNEISEKSEIFDDQFSVERPDGSNFTLKIRSTKLEDSAMYFCAFSSGGTANTGELFFGEGSRLTVL.

The chain uses TRBV5-1 and TRBJ2-1, with TRBD2 as a possible D gene (5 bases). Germline CDR1 reads SGHRS; CDR2 reads YFSETQ. The CDR3 extends over 15 amino acids. The ends were cut back, 5 bases at V and 5 bases at J, with 17 bases in the middle. CDR3: CASSRDPAANNEQFF. In DNA, the CDR3 is TGCGCCAGCAGTCGGGATCCCGCCGCCAACAATGAGCAGTTCTTC. Variable domain in full (rest from reference TRBV5-1 and TRBJ2-1): KAGVTQTPRYLIKTRGQQVTLSCSPISGHRSVSWYQQTPGQGLQFLFEYFSETQRNKGNFPGRFSGRQFSNSRSEMNVSTLELGDSALYLCASSRDPAANNEQFFGPGTRLTVL.

The chain recombines TRBV5-1 with TRBJ2-5, with a possible D match to TRBD2 (7 bases). The end of the DNA is better explained by TRBJ2-7, so the J call may be wrong. The length of the CDR3 is 15 residues. Germline assignment: CDR1 SGHRS and CDR2 YFSETQ. CDR3: CASSPRASGQYEQYF. For the CDR3, the DNA is TGCGCCAGCAGCCCAAGGGCTAGCGGACAGTACGAGCAGTACTTC.

This rearrangement joins TRBV2 to TRBJ1-1, with no clear D. V was cut by 6 bases and J by 7 bases, with 6 bases left in between. CDR1 is SNHLY, CDR2 FYNNEI, per germline. This CDR3 contains 10 residues. This CDR3 is CASRRLEAFF. CDR3 DNA: TGTGCCAGCAGGAGACTTGAAGCTTTCTTT.

The chain couples TRBV5-5 to TRBJ1-1, with 7 nucleotides matching TRBD1. With V trimmed by 4 bases and J by 7 bases, 7 bases remained unmatched. The germline V gene has CDR1 SGHKS and CDR2 YYEKEE (reference sequence). The CDR3 extends over 13 amino acids. In DNA, the CDR3 is TGTGCCAGCAGCCCGGGCAGGGGGGTTGAAGCTTTCTTT. Amino acids: CASSPGRGVEAFF. Using reference TRBV5-5 and TRBJ1-1 for the parts outside the CDR3, the full variable domain is DAGVTQSPTHLIKTRGQQVTLRCSPISGHKSVSWYQQVLGQGPQFIFQYYEKEERGRGNFPDRFSARQFPNYSSELNVNALLLGDSALYLCASSPGRGVEAFFGQGTRLTVV.

The CDR3 sequence: CSVRRDLSGELFF. The CDR3 coding sequence is TGCAGCGTTCGGCGGGACCTGAGCGGGGAGCTGTTTTTT. The chain is built from TRBV29-1 and TRBJ2-2; D might be TRBD2 (6 bases). Trimming shortened V by 5 bases and J by 7 bases, and 14 bases separated the two germline ends. The CDR3 sequence is 13 residues long. Germline CDR1 and CDR2: SQVTM and ANQGSEA.

This clone was seen more than once but under ten times. The CDR3: CASSPHRVMGYEQYV. The CDR3 DNA is TGTGCCAGCAGCCCGCACAGGGTAATGGGCTACGAGCAGTACGTC. The V gene is TRBV11-2, the J gene TRBJ2-7, with D perhaps TRBD1 (6 bases). Trimming pared 5 bases from V and 3 bases from J, leaving 17 bases between. The V gene's germline CDR1 is SGHAT and CDR2 FQNNGV. CDR3 size: 15 residues.

V usage is TRBV28 and J usage is TRBJ2-7; TRBD2 might be the D (5 bases). Trimming took 2 bases from V and 5 from J, leaving 10 bases between them. The length of the CDR3 is 13 residues. Germline V gives CDR1 MDHEN, CDR2 SYDVKM. CDR3 protein: CASSLLGDNEQYF. Written as DNA, the CDR3 is TGTGCCAGCAGTTTACTCGGGGATAACGAGCAGTACTTC. Drawing the rest from reference TRBV28 and TRBJ2-7, the complete variable domain is DVKVTQSSRYLVKRTGEKVFLECVQDMDHENMFWYRQDPGLGLRLIYFSYDVKMKEKGDIPEGYSVSREKKERFSLILESASTNQTSMYLCASSLLGDNEQYFGPGTRLTVT.

CDR3 sequence: CASSLVAGAHNEQFF. The CDR3 bases are TGTGCCAGCAGCTTGGTAGCGGGAGCACACAATGAGCAGTTCTTC. J is TRBJ2-1 and V is TRBV5-4, with 9 bases identical to TRBD2. The germline gives CDR1 SGHNT, CDR2 YYREEE (reference sequence). J was trimmed by 5 bases and V by 0 bases; bases with no gene match: 3. The CDR3 contains 15 residues.

V usage is TRBV9 and J usage is TRBJ2-2; the D gene is possibly TRBD2 (5 bases). CDR1 and CDR2 from the germline V gene are SGDLS and YYNGEE. This CDR3 has 15 residues. With 4 bases removed from V and 9 bases from J, the gap between germline ends came to 19 bases. CDR3: CASSPRLGEFRELFF. The CDR3 nucleotides are TGTGCCAGCAGCCCCCGCCTCGGGGAGTTCCGGGAGCTGTTTTTT.

This chain connects TRBV15 to TRBJ2-7, with TRBD1 matching 8 bases. This CDR3 is 14 amino acids long. Trimming cost V 4 bases and J 2 bases; bases outside gene matches: 4. The germline V gene has CDR1 LNHNV and CDR2 YYDKDF (reference sequence). In DNA form, the CDR3 reads TGTGCCACCAGCATAGGACAGGGCCCCTACGAGCAGTACGTC. This codes for CATSIGQGPYEQYV.

The V call is TRBV6-1, the J call TRBJ1-2, with TRBD1 identical over 9 bases. Trimming removed 4 bases from V and 5 bases from J; junction bases left unmatched: 8. Germline assignment: CDR1 MNHNS and CDR2 SASEGT. CDR3 length: 15 amino acids. The CDR3 reads CASSAPGQGEYGYTF. As DNA, the CDR3 is TGTGCCAGCAGTGCGCCGGGACAGGGAGAATATGGCTACACCTTC.

This rearrangement joins TRBV19 to TRBJ2-1; D not certain. This CDR3 contains 12 residues. Germline V lookup: CDR1 LNHDA, CDR2 SQIVND (reference sequence). V lost 4 bases, J lost 7 bases, and 8 bases lay in between. The CDR3 is CASSRYWNEQFF. The CDR3 bases are TGTGCCAGTAGTAGATACTGGAATGAGCAGTTCTTC.

The chain employs TRBV7-2 and TRBJ2-7, with TRBD2 as a possible D gene (6 bases). Germline V gene sequence: CDR1 SGHTA, CDR2 FQGNSA. This CDR3 region has 14 residues. Trimming removed 4 bases at V and 5 bases at J, with 15 bases between. DNA of the CDR3: TGTGCCAGCAGCTCCCTAGGGGAGGCTAACGAGCAGTACTTC. Protein sequence: CASSSLGEANEQYF.

This sequence joins TRBV27 and TRBJ2-3, with D possibly matching TRBD1 (5 bases). The V end was cut by 10 bases, the J end by 1 base, with 12 bases between. CDR1 MNHEY and CDR2 SMNVEV come from the germline V gene (reference sequence). The CDR3 consists of 13 residues. The CDR3 DNA is TGTGCCACCCAGGGATTAGGCACAGATACGCAGTATTTT. This encodes CATQGLGTDTQYF.

This sequence joins TRBV27 and TRBJ2-4; D possibly corresponds to TRBD2 (6 bases). The V gene lost 6 bases and the J gene lost 7 bases, with 16 bases spanning the gap. This CDR3 has 14 residues. The germline gives CDR1 MNHEY, CDR2 SMNVEV (reference sequence). The CDR3 sequence is CASSSLTRSNIQYF. Here the CDR3 DNA reads TGTGCCAGCAGCTCCCTGACTAGGAGCAACATTCAGTACTTC.

This clone was seen only a few times. The chain links TRBV11-2 to TRBJ2-5, with 8 positions matching TRBD2. The J call may be faulty, since TRBJ2-7 better matches the DNA end. The germline V gene encodes CDR1 SGHAT and CDR2 FQNNGV. CDR3 length equals 14 residues. The DNA of the CDR3 is TGTGCCAGCAGCGGGATAGCGGGGCCCTACGAGCAGTACTTC. It translates to CASSGIAGPYEQYF.